This entry is about one T cell receptor (beta chain). Its target is not known. TCRB transcripts that were expressed got sequenced, as all of the isolated RNA had been reverse transcribed. Method: immunoSEQ multiplex PCR; TCRdb's copy keeps in-frame clones and lacks some. The table lists 310,000 or so clones, about 15% of them singletons, with roughly 0.015% in the top ten. This sample was included in a study of beta chain features in type 1 diabetes. Study-level background: Examination spanned 90 million to 140 million sorted cells from all samples.

CDR1 and CDR2 (germline): SQVTM, ANQGSEA. V gave up 5 bases and J gave up 2 bases, with 10 bases separating them. The CDR3 is made up of 12 amino acids. Study-level results: All four CD4+ subsets from Type 1 diabetes patients carried moderately but significantly shorter TCRB CDR3s. Any role of HLA type in TCRB rearrangement remained unresolved here. In type 1 diabetes patients, VDJ junctions had fewer insertions; deletions at these junctions were more frequent.

The chain couples TRBV29-1 to TRBJ2-7; D perhaps matches TRBD1 (6 bases). What was sequenced was naive CD4+ T cells from blood. This TCR came from a young man with type 1 diabetes. The chain's CDR3 is CSVSRTAYEQYF. CDR3 coding DNA: TGCAGCGTTAGTAGGACAGCCTACGAGCAGTACTTC.